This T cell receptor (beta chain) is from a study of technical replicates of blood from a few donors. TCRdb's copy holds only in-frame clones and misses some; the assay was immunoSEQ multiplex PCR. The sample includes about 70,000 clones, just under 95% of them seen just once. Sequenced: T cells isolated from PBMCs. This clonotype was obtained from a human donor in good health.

CDR3 sequence (DNA): TGTGCCAGCAGCCCCGAACTTTTGAGGGAGACCCAGTACTTC. Translating it yields CASSPELLRETQYF. The V call is TRBV7-9, the J call TRBJ2-5; D is unresolved. This CDR3 has 14 amino acids. Germline V gene data show CDR1 as SEHNR and CDR2 as FQNEAQ (reference sequence). V lost 5 bases and J 5 bases, leaving 15 bases between the germline ends.